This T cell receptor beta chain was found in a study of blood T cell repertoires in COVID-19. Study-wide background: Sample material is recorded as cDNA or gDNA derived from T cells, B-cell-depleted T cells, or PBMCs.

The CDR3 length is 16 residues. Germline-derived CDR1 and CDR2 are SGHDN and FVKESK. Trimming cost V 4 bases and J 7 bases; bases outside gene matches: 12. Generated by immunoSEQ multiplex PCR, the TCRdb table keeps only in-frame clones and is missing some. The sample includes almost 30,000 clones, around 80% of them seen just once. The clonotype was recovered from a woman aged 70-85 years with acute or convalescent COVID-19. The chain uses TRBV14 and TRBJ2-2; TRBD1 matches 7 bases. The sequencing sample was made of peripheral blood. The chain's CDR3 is CASSLLRDRDSGELFF. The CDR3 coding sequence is TGTGCCAGCAGCCTCCTTCGGGACAGAGACAGCGGGGAGCTGTTTTTT. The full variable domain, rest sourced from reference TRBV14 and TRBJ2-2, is EAGVTQFPSHSVIEKGQTVTLRCDPISGHDNLYWYRRVMGKEIKFLLHFVKESKQDESGMPNNRFLAERTGGTYSTLKVQPAELEDSGVYFCASSLLRDRDSGELFFGEGSRLTVL.